This T cell receptor (beta chain) was observed in a study of CD8 T cells in Susac syndrome. Reverse transcription of roughly 0.5 to 1 ug RNA was carried out with random hexamers. Via MiXCR, TCRdb re-called the immunoSEQ multiplex PCR reads, giving one row per CDR3 protein. Of under 150,000 distinct CDR3 sequences listed, 75% to 90% are singletons. From germline, CDR1 is MNHNY and CDR2 SVGAGI (reference sequence). V was pared by 2 bases and J by 5 bases, with 8 bases between. There are 13 residues in the CDR3. The gene calls are TRBV6-6 and TRBJ2-3, with no clear D. This receptor was identified in a human donor with multiple sclerosis. Sequencing input: CD8+ T cells from PBMCs. The CDR3 DNA sequence: TGTGCCAGCAGTTACGTCCTCCAAGATACGCAGTATTTT. As protein: CASSYVLQDTQYF.